This is a list of T cell receptor beta chains from one sample in a study of identical twins. TCRdb called the 5' RACE reads again in MiXCR, with one record for every CDR3 protein. Among roughly 1.6 million distinct CDR3 sequences, around 29% were seen once, and the ten largest hold roughly 0.3%. The sample consisted of cord blood. All receptors come from a newborn girl in good health. The CDR3 runs from the conserved cysteine through the conserved F or W.

CDR3aa: CASSETLRTAHQPQHF; v_gene: TRBV6-1
CDR3aa: CATSDLGTDTQYF; v_gene: TRBV24-1
CDR3aa: CANPGQDYGYTF; v_gene: TRBV2
CDR3aa: CTSSYGLAQETQYF; v_gene: TRBV6-2/TRBV6-3
CDR3aa: CASSLEGPEQYF; v_gene: TRBV7-9
CDR3aa: CTSSNAGQGCYEQYF; v_gene: TRBV21-1
CDR3aa: CASSLRSGPNEQFF; v_gene: TRBV7-9
CDR3aa: CASRGRFQETQSF; v_gene: TRBV7-8
CDR3aa: CASSHGTGSFYGYTF; v_gene: TRBV9
CDR3aa: CASSFPGADTQYF; v_gene: TRBV7-9
CDR3aa: CSARDVSGSHEQYF; v_gene: TRBV20-1
CDR3aa: CSVGPVAGGGSSYNEQFF; v_gene: TRBV29-1
CDR3aa: CASTPGRDQETQYF; v_gene: TRBV6-5
CDR3aa: CASSQDVAAYEQYF; v_gene: TRBV4-2
CDR3aa: CASKNMGTNEKLFF; v_gene: TRBV25-1
CDR3aa: CATRGSGNTIYF; v_gene: TRBV28
CDR3aa: CATYDGQETQFF; v_gene: TRBV12-3/TRBV12-4
CDR3aa: CASSLVWQRGDTQYF; v_gene: TRBV5-6
CDR3aa: CSATGTGLATEAFF; v_gene: TRBV20-1
CDR3aa: CASFRDGSYEQYF; v_gene: TRBV28
CDR3aa: CASSMGLGTEAFF; v_gene: TRBV10-1
CDR3aa: CASSLASGLTNNQPQHF; v_gene: TRBV7-8
CDR3aa: CASRGRMNTEAFF; v_gene: TRBV10-1
CDR3aa: CASSGTGYYGYTF; v_gene: TRBV6-1
CDR3aa: CSVTGGAVLDTQYF; v_gene: TRBV29-1
CDR3aa: CASSQVRDRVATNEKLFF; v_gene: TRBV3-1
CDR3aa: CASRADGHSSYEQYF; v_gene: TRBV7-2
CDR3aa: CASRGSRHQETQYF; v_gene: TRBV28
CDR3aa: CASRLGSEQYF; v_gene: TRBV4-1
CDR3aa: CASSPGINPYEQYF; v_gene: TRBV19
CDR3aa: CASSNEQVANTGELFF; v_gene: TRBV28
CDR3aa: CASGAGADAYEQYF; v_gene: TRBV6-1
CDR3aa: CANSHGRTEAFF; v_gene: TRBV4-1
CDR3aa: CSARDGRTGSRVAFF; v_gene: TRBV20-1
CDR3aa: CASSLKPGSSYEQYF; v_gene: TRBV28
CDR3aa: CASSLIGIQETQYF; v_gene: TRBV5-6
CDR3aa: CAIAGMGADTQYF; v_gene: TRBV10-3
CDR3aa: CSASRGTNYGYTF; v_gene: TRBV20-1
CDR3aa: CASSLAGGGNYGYTF; v_gene: TRBV7-9
CDR3aa: CASSLKLDSIQYF; v_gene: TRBV28
CDR3aa: CATSDSRANYGYTF; v_gene: TRBV24-1
CDR3aa: CASSYLRDRDEQYF; v_gene: TRBV3-1
CDR3aa: CASSFWTSGSSYNEQFF; v_gene: TRBV28
CDR3aa: CASGLVLRQGSSYNEQFF; v_gene: TRBV12-5
CDR3aa: CASLRTGSYNEQYF; v_gene: TRBV27
CDR3aa: CASSLGMTNEKLFF; v_gene: TRBV18
CDR3aa: CASGWGAEAFF; v_gene: TRBV12-3/TRBV12-4
CDR3aa: CASSLVPDSPLHF; v_gene: TRBV7-2
CDR3aa: CASSHEAGGLSRDNEQFF; v_gene: TRBV3-1
CDR3aa: CSVVWTGQTYEQYF; v_gene: TRBV29-1
CDR3aa: CASSLPGTPNTEAFF; v_gene: TRBV7-9
CDR3aa: CASSVVQGAYTF; v_gene: TRBV2
CDR3aa: CASSLFGGTNYGYTF; v_gene: TRBV7-2
CDR3aa: CSARVPGGSTDTQYF; v_gene: TRBV20-1